This TCR beta chain emerged from a study of blood T cell repertoires in COVID-19 (dated by TCRdb to 2018 to 2021). For the wider study: Samples covering the acute and convalescent phases of COVID-19 were provided by collaborators in the United States, Italy and Spain. The prospective study material was composed of cDNA or gDNA derived from T cells, B-cell-depleted T cells, or PBMCs. The dataset comprised deeply sampled blood TCRbeta repertoires from subjects exposed to, actively infected with, or recovered from COVID-19. A freely available public database, intended as a resource for researchers studying the immune response to SARS-CoV-2, is where the repertoires were released. Samples came from the ongoing ImmuneRACE study (first 160 participants) plus 1,254 subjects from 6 global collaborators. Nearly every sample came with metadata listing a de-identified subject ID, COVID-19 status, age in years and sex. HLA class I and class II types, where available, came from metadata supplied by the sample provider rather than from assay-based typing.

The CDR3 numbers 18 residues from cysteine through phenylalanine. Here the CDR3 DNA is all that survives: 54 bases in frame from base 1. The germline V and J ends show losses of 5 bases and 0 bases respectively, and no gene match explains 16 bases of the junction. CDR1 and CDR2 (KGHSH, LQKENI) derive from the germline V gene. Whole blood was collected in K2EDTA tubes by collaborating institutions according to the institutions' own protocols. For TCRbeta analysis, collaborators shipped samples as frozen whole blood, isolated PBMCs, or DNA extracted from either of those sample types. Overall study results and their limits: Clinical and demographic metadata were provided uncurated, with the amount varying by source and participant.

The immunoSEQ Assay, a bias-controlled multiplex PCR, was used to amplify TCRbeta CDR3 regions from genomic DNA. On the authors' methods: The number of nucleated cells in each sample was estimated from the amplification of reference gene primers within the assay. Sequence reads were collapsed and filtered to measure the absolute abundance of every unique TCRbeta CDR3 rearrangement. For each sample, productive Simpson clonality was calculated as the square root of Simpson's diversity index over productive rearrangements. In its TCRdb copy, this immuneACCESS table keeps in-frame sequences only and misses some clones. Where compared with another copy, unresolved V genes explain less than half of these, and the others have no known cause. The D gene and trimming were derived from the DNA, and the V and J assignments and clone size from that table. This sample is represented by tens of thousands of clones; around 88% of them were singletons. The ten largest clones add up to about a sixth of the sample.

Remarks on this clone: Its target antigen remains unknown. There are no base qualities to consult, and no much larger clone falls within one base.

Sequences were obtained from peripheral blood. The clonotype originates from a human donor with acute or convalescent COVID-19. The donor label of this sample is uncertain. The chain is assembled from TRBV18 and TRBJ2-7, with 7 bases matching TRBD1. The DNA sequence is as follows: TGTGCCAGCTCAAAAGGGGGACCAGGGGGTGTGAGCTCCTACGAGCAGTACTTC. This is translated as CASSKGGPGGVSSYEQYF.